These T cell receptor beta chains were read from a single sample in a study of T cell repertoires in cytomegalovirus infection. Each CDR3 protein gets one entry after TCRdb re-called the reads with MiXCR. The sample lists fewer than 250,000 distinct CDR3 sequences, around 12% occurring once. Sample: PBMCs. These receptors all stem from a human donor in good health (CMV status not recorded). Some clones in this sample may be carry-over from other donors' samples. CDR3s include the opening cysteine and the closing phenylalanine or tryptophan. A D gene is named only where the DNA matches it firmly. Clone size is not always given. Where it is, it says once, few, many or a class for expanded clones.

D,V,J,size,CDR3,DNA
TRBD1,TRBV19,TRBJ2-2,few,CASSPSPGQINTGELFF,TGTGCCAGTAGTCCTAGCCCGGGACAGATTAACACCGGGGAGCTGTTTTTT
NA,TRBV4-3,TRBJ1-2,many,CASSQDLGVGYGYTF,TGCGCCAGCAGCCAAGATTTGGGGGTAGGCTATGGCTACACCTTC
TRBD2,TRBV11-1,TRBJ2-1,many,CASSLRSGANNEQFF,TGTGCCAGCAGCTTACGAAGCGGGGCTAACAATGAGCAGTTCTTC
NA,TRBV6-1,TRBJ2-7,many,CASGEQEALLYEQYF,TGTGCCAGCGGGGAACAGGAGGCCCTCCTCTACGAGCAGTACTTC
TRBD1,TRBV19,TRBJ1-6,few,CATSTGGDSPLHF,TGTGCCACGTCGACAGGGGGGGACTCACCCCTCCACTTT
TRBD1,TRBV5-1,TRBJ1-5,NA,CASSLATGANQPQHF,TGCGCCAGCAGCTTGGCTACAGGGGCTAATCAGCCCCAGCATTTT
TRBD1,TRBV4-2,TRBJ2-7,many,CASSQGQGTYEQYF,TGTGCCAGCAGCCAAGGACAGGGAACCTACGAGCAGTACTTC
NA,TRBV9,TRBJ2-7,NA,CASSPLEGVYEQYF,TGTGCCAGCAGCCCCCTTGAGGGGGTATACGAGCAGTACTTC
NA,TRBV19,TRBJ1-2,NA,CASSKESNYGYTF,TGTGCCAGTAGTAAGGAAAGTAACTATGGCTACACCTTC
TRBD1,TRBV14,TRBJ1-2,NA,CASSQSGQGDGYTF,TGTGCCAGCAGCCAAAGCGGACAGGGCGATGGCTACACCTTC
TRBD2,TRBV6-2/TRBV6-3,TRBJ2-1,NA,CASSYATSGRYNEQFF,TGTGCCAGCAGTTACGCGACTAGCGGGAGATACAATGAGCAGTTCTTC
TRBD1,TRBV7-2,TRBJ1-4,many,CASSRTGPTNEKLFF,TGTGCCAGCAGCCGGACAGGGCCAACTAATGAAAAACTGTTTTTT
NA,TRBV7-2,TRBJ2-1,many,CASSSNYNEQFF,TGTGCCAGCAGCTCGAACTACAATGAGCAGTTCTTC
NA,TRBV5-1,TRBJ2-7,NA,CASSLDGQSSYEQYF,TGCGCCAGCAGCTTGGATGGTCAAAGCTCCTACGAGCAGTACTTC
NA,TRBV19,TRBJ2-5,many,CASTGGMGGQETQYF,TGTGCCAGTACGGGCGGCATGGGGGGACAAGAGACCCAGTACTTC
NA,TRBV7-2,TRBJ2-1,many,CASSLGGREQFF,TGTGCCAGCAGCTTAGGGGGGCGTGAGCAGTTCTTC
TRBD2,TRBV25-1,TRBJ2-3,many,CASSEGGAGVVTDTQYF,TGTGCCAGCAGTGAAGGAGGGGCGGGAGTGGTCACAGATACGCAGTATTTT